This is a list of T cell receptor beta chains from one sample in a study of OX40 agonist ivuxolimab in advanced cancers. This table comes from immunoSEQ multiplex PCR, and its TCRdb copy is limited to in-frame clones, with some not included. The data hold 35,000 to 55,000 clones, with around 85% observed a single time. The input for sequencing was CD4+ or CD8+ T cells sorted from blood, taken in a trial of the OX40 agonist ivuxolimab. These receptors all stem from an adult with an advanced solid tumor such as melanoma, head and neck, liver or kidney cancer. Each CDR3 is given with its conserved first and last residue. Each record gives: V gene, clone size, J gene, D gene, CDR3 protein, CDR3 DNA. A D gene is named only where the DNA matches it firmly. Expanded clones get a size class; other rows say once, few or many, or leave the size out.

>TRBV4-1|NA|TRBJ2-2|TRBD2
CASSRAPGTSAGELFF
TGCGCCAGCAGCCGCGCTCCCGGGACTAGCGCTGGGGAGCTGTTTTTT
>TRBV6-5|NA|TRBJ2-7|NA
CASSGGYEQYF
TGTGCCAGCAGTGGCGGCTACGAGCAGTACTTC
>TRBV28|NA|TRBJ1-2|NA
CASRPEGGNYGYTF
TGTGCCAGCAGGCCCGAGGGGGGCAACTATGGCTACACCTTC
>TRBV10-3|NA|TRBJ1-1|TRBD1
CAISENGQALDTEAFF
TGTGCCATCAGCGAAAACGGACAGGCGTTGGACACTGAAGCTTTCTTT
>TRBV5-1|once|TRBJ1-1|NA
CASSLDEGMNTEAFF
TGCGCCAGCAGCTTGGACGAAGGCATGAACACTGAAGCTTTCTTT
>TRBV6-1|NA|TRBJ1-4|TRBD1
CASIGGTVNEKLFF
TGTGCCAGCATCGGTGGGACAGTTAATGAAAAACTGTTTTTT
>TRBV5-1|NA|TRBJ1-6|NA
CASSGDGNNSPLHF
TGCGCCAGCAGCGGGGACGGCAATAATTCACCCCTCCACTTT
>TRBV2|NA|TRBJ2-5|NA
CASSGQRQETQYF
TGTGCCAGCAGTGGACAGCGGCAAGAGACCCAGTACTTC
>TRBV5-6|NA|TRBJ1-1|TRBD1
CASSLGQGAAFF
TGTGCCAGCAGCTTAGGACAGGGGGCAGCTTTCTTT
>TRBV14|NA|TRBJ2-7|NA
CASSPKISTKQYF
TGTGCCAGCAGTCCGAAAATCTCTACGAAGCAGTACTTC
>TRBV11-3|NA|TRBJ2-7|TRBD1
CASSLGVGTGRHEQYF
TGTGCCAGCAGCTTAGGTGTGGGGACAGGGCGGCACGAGCAGTACTTC
>TRBV6-1|NA|TRBJ2-3|NA
CASSEARYTDTQYF
TGTGCCAGCAGCGAGGCGAGATACACAGATACGCAGTATTTT
>TRBV28|NA|TRBJ2-7|NA
CASSTTLEQYF
TGTGCCAGCAGTACCACTCTCGAGCAGTACTTC
>TRBV6-1|NA|TRBJ2-7|NA
CASSEAGGTAEQYF
TGTGCCAGCAGTGAAGCGGGTGGGACGGCTGAGCAGTACTTC
>TRBV29-1|once|TRBJ1-1|NA
CSATRGEVEAFF
TGCAGCGCCACCCGCGGCGAAGTTGAAGCTTTCTTT
>TRBV6-5|NA|TRBJ2-3|NA
CASSYYPDTQYF
TGTGCCAGCAGTTACTACCCAGATACGCAGTATTTT
>TRBV19|NA|TRBJ1-5|TRBD1
CASSTDRGYQPQHF
TGTGCCAGTAGTACGGACAGGGGGTATCAGCCCCAGCATTTT
>TRBV30|NA|TRBJ2-7|NA
CAYGRIGTWAEQYF
TGTGCATATGGAAGGATCGGGACGTGGGCCGAGCAGTACTTC
>TRBV28|NA|TRBJ2-1|NA
CATIVRVRGVLAEQFF
TGTGCCACCATTGTAAGGGTAAGGGGGGTCCTGGCGGAGCAGTTCTTC
>TRBV6-1|NA|TRBJ1-2|TRBD1
CASNARGGGAGGYTF
TGTGCCAGCAATGCCAGGGGAGGGGGCGCAGGTGGCTACACCTTC
>TRBV4-1|NA|TRBJ2-5|NA
CASSQVALAETQYF
TGCGCCAGCAGCCAAGTTGCTCTCGCCGAGACCCAGTACTTC
>TRBV28|NA|TRBJ2-4|NA
CASSFMDIQYF
TGTGCCAGCAGTTTTATGGACATTCAGTACTTC
>TRBV6-1|NA|TRBJ1-1|NA
CANSIEMNTEAFF
TGTGCCAATTCAATAGAAATGAACACTGAAGCTTTCTTT
>TRBV19|NA|TRBJ2-7|TRBD2
CASSVGLAAYEQYF
TGTGCCAGTAGTGTTGGACTAGCGGCATACGAGCAGTACTTC
>TRBV6-5|NA|TRBJ1-2|TRBD1
CASRTGFQANYGYTF
TGTGCCAGCAGGACAGGGTTCCAAGCTAACTATGGCTACACCTTC
>TRBV6-6|NA|TRBJ1-3|TRBD1
CASSWSTGGSGNTIYF
TGTGCCAGCAGTTGGTCTACAGGGGGCTCTGGAAACACCATATATTTT
>TRBV7-2|once|TRBJ2-7|NA
CASSKTGYSYEQYF
TGTGCCAGCAGCAAAACAGGGTACTCCTACGAGCAGTACTTC
>TRBV7-3|NA|TRBJ1-1|TRBD1
CASSLNAGTGAAFF
TGTGCCAGCAGCTTAAACGCCGGGACAGGGGCGGCTTTCTTT
>TRBV18|NA|TRBJ2-2|TRBD2
CASSTTGTSGTGELFF
TGTGCCAGCTCAACTACCGGGACTAGCGGGACCGGGGAGCTGTTTTTT
>TRBV6-6|NA|TRBJ1-6|TRBD1
CASRRDSNSPLHF
TGTGCCAGCAGACGGGACAGTAATTCACCCCTCCACTTT
>TRBV6-5|NA|TRBJ1-6|TRBD1
CASSYSGQGVSSPLHF
TGTGCCAGCAGTTACTCGGGGCAGGGGGTTAGTTCACCCCTCCACTTT
>TRBV2|NA|TRBJ2-2|TRBD2
CASTYGGVNTGELFF
TGTGCCAGCACCTACGGGGGGGTCAACACCGGGGAGCTGTTTTTT
>TRBV5-1|NA|TRBJ2-1|NA
CASSWTIGGEEQFF
TGCGCCAGCAGCTGGACTATAGGGGGTGAGGAGCAGTTCTTC
>TRBV19|NA|TRBJ1-2|TRBD1
CASSIARQGIGYGYTF
TGTGCCAGTAGTATAGCACGACAGGGAATCGGCTATGGCTACACCTTC
>TRBV10-3|NA|TRBJ1-2|TRBD1
CAISEGTGVGYGYTF
TGTGCCATCAGTGAGGGGACAGGAGTTGGCTATGGCTACACCTTC
>TRBV7-9|once|TRBJ2-1|NA
CASSLEPWEQFF
TGTGCCAGCAGCTTAGAGCCTTGGGAGCAGTTCTTC
>TRBV5-1|NA|TRBJ2-1|TRBD2
CASSPKTSGRSNEQFF
TGCGCCAGCTCCCCGAAAACTAGCGGGAGATCCAATGAGCAGTTCTTC
>TRBV29-1|few|TRBJ1-2|TRBD1
CSVVTGNGYTF
TGCAGCGTTGTGACAGGGAATGGCTACACCTTC
>TRBV7-2|NA|TRBJ1-3|TRBD1
CASSPDRATGNTIYF
TGTGCCAGCAGCCCGGACAGGGCTACTGGAAACACCATATATTTT
>TRBV19|NA|TRBJ1-5|NA
CASSPTTGGVPQPQHF
TGTGCCAGTAGCCCCACGACCGGGGGGGTTCCTCAGCCCCAGCATTTT
>TRBV28|few|TRBJ2-7|TRBD2
CASSLSWRLAGAVEQYF
TGTGCCAGCAGTTTATCTTGGAGGCTAGCGGGAGCAGTCGAGCAGTACTTC
>TRBV5-1|NA|TRBJ1-2|NA
CASSDGTNYGYTF
TGCGCCAGCAGTGACGGGACTAACTATGGCTACACCTTC
>TRBV19|NA|TRBJ2-6|NA
CASSYNSGANVLTF
TGTGCCAGTAGCTACAACTCTGGGGCCAACGTCCTGACTTTC
>TRBV5-1|NA|TRBJ2-7|NA
CASSLAAGTVSDEQYF
TGCGCCAGCAGCTTGGCCGCAGGGACTGTGTCGGACGAGCAGTACTTC
>TRBV6-4|NA|TRBJ2-7|TRBD1
CASSGQGRAYEQYF
TGTGCCAGCAGTGGACAGGGCAGAGCCTACGAGCAGTACTTC